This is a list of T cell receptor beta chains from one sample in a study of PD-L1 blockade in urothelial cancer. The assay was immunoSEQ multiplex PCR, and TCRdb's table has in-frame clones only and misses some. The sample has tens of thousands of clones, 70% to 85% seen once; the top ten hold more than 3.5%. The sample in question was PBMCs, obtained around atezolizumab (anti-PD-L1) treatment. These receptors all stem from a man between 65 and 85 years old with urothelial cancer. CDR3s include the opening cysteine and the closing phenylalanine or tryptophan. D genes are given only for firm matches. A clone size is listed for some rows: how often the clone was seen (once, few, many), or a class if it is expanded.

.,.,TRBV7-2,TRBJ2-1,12,CASSLMVSGQFF,TGTGCCAGCAGCTTAATGGTCTCGGGACAGTTCTTC
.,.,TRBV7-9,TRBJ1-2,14,CASSLSLGPGGYTF,TGTGCCAGCAGCTTATCACTAGGCCCGGGGGGCTACACCTTC
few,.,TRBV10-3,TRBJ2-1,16,CAISESSPGARREQFF,TGTGCCATCAGTGAGTCGTCCCCGGGAGCGCGACGTGAGCAGTTCTTC
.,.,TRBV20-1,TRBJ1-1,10,CSARGRRAFF,TGCAGTGCTAGAGGGCGGCGAGCTTTCTTT
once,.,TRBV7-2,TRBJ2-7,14,CASSLVGSTYEQYF,TGTGCCAGCAGCTTAGTGGGGAGTACCTACGAGCAGTACTTC
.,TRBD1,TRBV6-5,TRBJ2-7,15,CASSYRDSPSYEQYF,TGTGCCAGCAGTTACAGGGACAGTCCCTCCTACGAGCAGTACTTC
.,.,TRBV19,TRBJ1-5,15,CASSDSGGLGQPQHF,TGTGCCAGTAGCGACAGTGGGGGGTTGGGGCAGCCCCAGCATTTT
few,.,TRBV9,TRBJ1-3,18,CASSPGDGVRRSGNTIYF,TGTGCCAGCAGCCCGGGGGACGGGGTGAGGCGGTCTGGAAACACCATATATTTT
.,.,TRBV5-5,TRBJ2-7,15,CASSLVPYSTYEQYF,TGTGCCAGCAGCTTGGTTCCGTACAGTACCTACGAGCAGTACTTC
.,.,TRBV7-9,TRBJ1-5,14,CASSSDRSNQPQHF,TGTGCCAGCAGCTCGGACAGAAGCAATCAGCCCCAGCATTTT
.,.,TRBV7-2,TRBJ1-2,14,CASRSATVSYGYTF,TGTGCCAGCAGGTCCGCGACAGTCTCCTATGGCTACACCTTC
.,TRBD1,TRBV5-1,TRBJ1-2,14,CASGPGQGRYGYTF,TGCGCCAGCGGGCCGGGACAGGGAAGGTATGGCTACACCTTC
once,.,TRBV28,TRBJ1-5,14,CASSPKESNQPQHF,TGTGCCAGCAGCCCTAAAGAAAGCAATCAGCCCCAGCATTTT
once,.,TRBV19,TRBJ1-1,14,CASSPDRLGTEAFF,TGTGCCAGTAGTCCCGACAGGTTGGGCACTGAAGCTTTCTTT
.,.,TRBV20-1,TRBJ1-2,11,CSATPLDGYTF,TGCAGTGCGACCCCACTAGACGGCTACACCTTC
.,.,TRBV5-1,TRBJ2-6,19,CASSLQPPSGSTGANVLTF,TGCGCCAGCAGCTTGCAACCTCCAAGCGGCAGTACCGGGGCCAACGTCCTGACTTTC
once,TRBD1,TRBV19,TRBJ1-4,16,CASSIGQGVPNEKLFF,TGTGCCAGTAGTATAGGACAGGGGGTACCTAATGAAAAACTGTTTTTT
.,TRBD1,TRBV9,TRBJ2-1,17,CASSSQGTPSSYNEQFF,TGTGCCAGCAGCTCACAGGGGACACCAAGCTCCTACAATGAGCAGTTCTTC
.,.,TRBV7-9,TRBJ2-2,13,CASSSEVTGELFF,TGTGCCAGCAGCTCAGAAGTCACCGGGGAGCTGTTTTTT
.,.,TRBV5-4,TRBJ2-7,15,CASSLGGYSPYEQYF,TGTGCCAGCAGCTTGGGAGGATACTCGCCCTACGAGCAGTACTTC
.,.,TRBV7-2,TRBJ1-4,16,CASSPGGRTTNEKLFF,TGTGCCAGCAGCCCGGGGGGACGGACAACTAATGAAAAACTGTTTTTT
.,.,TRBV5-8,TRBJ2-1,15,CASSLSSRLYNEQFF,TGTGCCAGCAGCTTGAGCAGCAGACTATACAATGAGCAGTTCTTC